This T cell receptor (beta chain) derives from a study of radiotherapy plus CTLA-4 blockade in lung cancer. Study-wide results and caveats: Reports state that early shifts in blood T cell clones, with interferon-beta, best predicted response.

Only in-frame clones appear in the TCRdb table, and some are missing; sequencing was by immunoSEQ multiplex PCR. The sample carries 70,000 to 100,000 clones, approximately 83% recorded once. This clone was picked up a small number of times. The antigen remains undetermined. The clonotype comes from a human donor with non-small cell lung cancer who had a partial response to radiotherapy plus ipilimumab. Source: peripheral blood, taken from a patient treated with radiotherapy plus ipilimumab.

This CDR3 reads CASSYSPSTDTQYF. The CDR3 region has the DNA TGTGCCAGCAGTTACAGCCCTAGCACAGATACGCAGTATTTT. The chain couples TRBV6-6 to TRBJ2-3; D call uncertain. The V gene's germline CDR1 is MNHNY and CDR2 SVGAGI (reference sequence). This CDR3 is 14 amino acids long. V was shortened by 2 bases and J by 0 bases, with 6 bases between the two germline ends.